This TCR beta chain was sequenced in a study of T cells in Graves' hyperthyroidism and ophthalmopathy. Germline CDR1 is SGHRS and CDR2 is YFSETQ. V lost 6 bases and J 3 bases, leaving 16 bases between the germline ends. This CDR3 comprises 16 residues. This clonotype was detected a few times. From RNA transcripts, TCR beta CDR3 regions were amplified. A set of HTBI primers served as the primers for a first-round RT-PCR of the TCR CDR3. TCRdb fed the multiplex PCR reads into MiXCR, producing one record per CDR3 protein. Among about 560,000 distinct CDR3 sequences listed, 15% to 20% were seen once. The TCR originated in a woman younger than 35 with Graves' hyperthyroidism. Source material: blood. V usage is TRBV5-1 and J usage is TRBJ1-6; D is ambiguous. The chain's CDR3 is CASNSSPGNYNSPLHF. The CDR3 region has the DNA TGCGCCAGCAATTCAAGCCCGGGGAACTATAATTCACCCCTCCACTTT. Full variable domain (remainder filled in from reference TRBV5-1 and TRBJ1-6): KAGVTQTPRYLIKTRGQQVTLSCSPISGHRSVSWYQQTPGQGLQFLFEYFSETQRNKGNFPGRFSGRQFSNSRSEMNVSTLELGDSALYLCASNSSPGNYNSPLHFGNGTRLTVT.